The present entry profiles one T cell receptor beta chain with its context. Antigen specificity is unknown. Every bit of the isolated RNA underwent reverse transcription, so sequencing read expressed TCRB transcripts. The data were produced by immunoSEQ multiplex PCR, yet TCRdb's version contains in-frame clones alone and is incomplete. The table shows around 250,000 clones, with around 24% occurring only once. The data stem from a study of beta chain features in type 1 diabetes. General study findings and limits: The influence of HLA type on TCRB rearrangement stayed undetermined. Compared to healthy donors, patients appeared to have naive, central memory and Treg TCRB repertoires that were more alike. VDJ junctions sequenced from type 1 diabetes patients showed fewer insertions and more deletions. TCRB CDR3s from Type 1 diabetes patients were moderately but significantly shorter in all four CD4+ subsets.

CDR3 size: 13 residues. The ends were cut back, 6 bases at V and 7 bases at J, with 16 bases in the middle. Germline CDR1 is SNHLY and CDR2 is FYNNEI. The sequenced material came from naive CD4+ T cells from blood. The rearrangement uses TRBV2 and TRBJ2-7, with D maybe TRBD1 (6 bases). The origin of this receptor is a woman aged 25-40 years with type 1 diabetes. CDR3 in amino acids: CASREQGLGEQYF. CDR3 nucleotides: TGTGCCAGCAGAGAACAGGGTTTGGGGGAGCAGTACTTC.